The 15 T cell receptor beta chains presented below share a single source sample, sequenced in a study of CD8 T cells in ankylosing spondylitis. TCRdb analysed the 5' RACE reads with MiXCR anew, one entry per CDR3 protein. Among a few hundred thousand distinct CDR3 sequences listed, roughly 10% were seen once. Sequencing was performed on blood, either unsorted or a sorted T cell fraction (not recorded which). The receptors stem from a male donor with ankylosing spondylitis or in good health (not recorded which).

This clonotype was seen repeatedly, ten times or more. The rearrangement joins TRBV7-2 to TRBJ1-5, with 8 nucleotides matching TRBD1. The CDR3 extends over 15 amino acids. Germline V gene lookup returns CDR1 SGHTA and CDR2 FQGNSA. Trimming at V came to 6 bases and at J to 3 bases, leaving 7 bases not matched to a gene. The CDR3 nucleotides are TGTGCCAGCAGACAACAGGGGGGTTTCAATCAGCCCCAGCATTTT. Translated: CASRQQGGFNQPQHF.

V gene TRBV19 combines with J gene TRBJ1-2; TRBD1 agrees at 7 bases. The germline V gene encodes CDR1 LNHDA and CDR2 SQIVND (reference sequence). The CDR3 contains 16 residues. The V and J ends lost 5 bases and 4 bases, in that order; junction bases with no gene match: 13. The CDR3 sequence is CASSPRTGRLAYGYTF. DNA of the CDR3: TGTGCCAGTAGTCCGAGGACAGGCCGCTTGGCCTATGGCTACACCTTC. Together with reference TRBV19 and TRBJ1-2, the CDR3 gives the full variable domain: DGGITQSPKYLFRKEGQNVTLSCEQNLNHDAMYWYRQDPGQGLRLIYYSQIVNDFQKGDIAEGYSVSREKKESFPLTVTSAQKNPTAFYLCASSPRTGRLAYGYTFGSGTRLTVV.

There are many counts of this clonotype. The V and J genes are TRBV10-3 and TRBJ2-1; tentatively, D is TRBD1 (6 bases). Between the trimmed V and J ends, which lost 2 bases and 5 bases, there was a span of 7 bases. CDR3 size: 13 residues. CDR1 is ENHRY and CDR2 is SYGVKD in the germline V gene. Here the CDR3 DNA reads TGTGCCATCAGTGAGAAGGGGGACAATGAGCAGTTCTTC. As protein: CAISEKGDNEQFF.

The V gene is TRBV12-3 or TRBV12-4, the J gene TRBJ1-1, with TRBD1 identical over 8 bases. This CDR3 has 15 residues. The ends lost 0 bases at V and 1 base at J; junction bases unmatched: 1. As DNA, the CDR3 is TGTGCCAGCAGTTTAGCGGGGACAGGGAACACTGAAGCTTTCTTT. Translating gives CASSLAGTGNTEAFF.

This clonotype was seen ten or more times. The V gene is TRBV5-1, the J gene TRBJ2-1, with TRBD2 identical over 9 bases. CDR3 size: 18 residues. Trimming took 0 bases from V and 0 from J; bases not matched to a gene: 7. Germline assignment: CDR1 SGHRS and CDR2 YFSETQ. DNA of the CDR3: TGCGCCAGCAGCTTGGTGTTAGGCGGGGGGGCCTCCTACAATGAGCAGTTCTTC. This sequence encodes CASSLVLGGGASYNEQFF.

This clonotype came up many times. The chain links TRBV12-3 or TRBV12-4 to TRBJ1-2; TRBD1 agrees at 8 bases. The CDR3 length is 16 residues. The J segment lost 0 bases and the V segment lost 4 bases, leaving 7 bases of the junction unmatched. CDR3 coding DNA: TGTGCCAGCAGTTCTAGGACAGGGTATCCTAACTATGGCTACACCTTC. Protein product: CASSSRTGYPNYGYTF.

The chain couples TRBV7-6 to TRBJ2-3, with 11 bases lining up with TRBD2. The germline gives CDR1 SGHVS, CDR2 FNYEAQ. With V trimmed by 5 bases and J by 4 bases, 8 bases remained unmatched. The CDR3 is made up of 16 amino acids. The CDR3 loop reads CASSIRSSGGADTQYF. CDR3 nucleotide sequence: TGTGCCAGCAGCATCCGTAGTAGCGGGGGGGCAGATACGCAGTATTTT.

This clonotype has ten or more counts. CDR3: CSVRTSSYNEQFF. The CDR3 bases are TGCAGCGTGCGGACTAGCTCCTACAATGAGCAGTTCTTC. The chain is built from TRBV29-1 and TRBJ2-1, with TRBD2 identical over 7 bases. This CDR3 has 13 residues. With V trimmed by 6 bases and J by 0 bases, 2 bases remained unmatched. Germline CDR1 SQVTM, CDR2 ANQGSEA.

This clonotype was seen many times. V is TRBV29-1 and J is TRBJ1-2; D is possibly TRBD1 (6 bases). The CDR3 length is 12 residues. The germline V gene has CDR1 SQVTM and CDR2 ANQGSEA. The V end was cut by 8 bases, the J end by 3 bases, with 13 bases between. The CDR3 sequence: CSSWGQDYGYTF. The CDR3, as DNA: TGCAGCAGTTGGGGGCAGGACTATGGCTACACCTTC. Full variable domain (rest looked up from reference TRBV29-1 and TRBJ1-2): SAVISQKPSRDICQRGTSLTIQCQVDSQVTMMFWYRQQPGQSLTLIATANQGSEATYESGFVIDKFPISRPNLTFSTLTVSNMSPEDSSIYLCSSWGQDYGYTFGSGTRLTVV.

This clonotype was recorded at least ten times. The V and J genes are TRBV20-1 and TRBJ2-1, with TRBD2 identical over 12 bases. V lost 1 base, J lost 7 bases, and 8 bases stayed unmatched. The CDR3 loop spans 16 amino acids. The germline V gene encodes CDR1 DFQATT and CDR2 SNEGSKA (reference sequence). As DNA, the CDR3 is TGCAGTGCTAGAGTGGCTAGCGGGGGGGCCCTGAATGAGCAGTTCTTC. This encodes CSARVASGGALNEQFF.

This clonotype was detected many times. The V gene is TRBV7-8, the J gene TRBJ2-5; D gene unclear. The germline gives CDR1 SGHVS, CDR2 FQNEAQ. Trimming took off 2 bases at V and 5 bases at J, with 21 bases between the two ends. This CDR3 contains 17 residues. The CDR3: CASSLSPRVYRNETQYF. CDR3 nucleotide sequence: TGTGCCAGCAGCTTAAGTCCCCGGGTTTATCGGAACGAGACCCAGTACTTC.

This clonotype was seen many times. The V call is TRBV10-3, the J call TRBJ2-7, with 9 positions matching TRBD1. The CDR3 sequence is 13 residues long. V gave up 7 bases and J gave up 5 bases; unmatched junction bases: 6. Germline V CDR1 and CDR2: ENHRY, SYGVKD. CDR3 nucleotide sequence: TGTGCCATCACGGGGACAGGGTCGGACGAGCAGTACTTC. Translated, it gives CAITGTGSDEQYF.

Ten or more counts support this clonotype. This chain connects TRBV7-6 to TRBJ1-5; D perhaps matches TRBD1 (6 bases). Trimming shortened V by 2 bases and J by 5 bases, and 10 bases separated the two germline ends. There are 14 residues in the CDR3. CDR1 and CDR2 from the germline V gene are SGHVS and FNYEAQ. The chain's CDR3 is CASSLSGVDQPQHF. In DNA form, the CDR3 reads TGTGCCAGCAGCTTATCAGGGGTCGATCAGCCCCAGCATTTT. The variable domain in full, completed from reference TRBV7-6 and TRBJ1-5, reads GAGVSQSPRYKVTKRGQDVALRCDPISGHVSLYWYRQALGQGPEFLTYFNYEAQQDKSGLPNDRFSAERPEGSISTLTIQRTEQRDSAMYRCASSLSGVDQPQHFGDGTRLSIL.

The table lists this clonotype with many counts. This sequence joins TRBV5-1 and TRBJ2-1; D unresolved. The CDR3 has 14 amino acids. The V end was cut by 5 bases, the J end by 8 bases, with 17 bases between. CDR1 and CDR2 from the germline V gene are SGHRS and YFSETQ. CDR3 sequence (DNA): TGCGCCAGCAGTATCCCTCCGTCCTTCGATGAGCAGTTCTTC. The encoded protein is CASSIPPSFDEQFF.

This clonotype was seen only a few times. The chain couples TRBV5-1 to TRBJ1-2, with 12 bases fitting TRBD1. Germline V lookup: CDR1 SGHRS, CDR2 YFSETQ. The CDR3 is 14 amino acids. V shed 4 bases, J shed 6 bases, and the junction held 4 bases outside the gene matches. CDR3 nucleotide sequence: TGCGCCAGCAGCCGGGACAGGGGGCAGGATGGCTACACCTTC. Amino acid sequence: CASSRDRGQDGYTF.